This record covers a single T cell receptor (beta chain). The antigen is undetermined. Germline V gene data show CDR1 as SGHTA and CDR2 as FQGNSA. V lost 4 bases to trimming and J lost 4 bases, with 8 bases between them. The CDR3 covers 13 residues. Assay: immunoSEQ multiplex PCR; the TCRdb copy retains only in-frame clones and omits some. The profile covers about 11,000 clones, with approximately 80% appearing a single time and less than 30% taken by the ten largest. Every patient relapsed after autologous stem cell transplantation, and brentuximab vedotin exposure varied. This entry belongs to a study of PD-1 blockade in classical Hodgkin lymphoma. General observations from the study: CD4+ TCR diversity, unlike CD8+, climbed significantly by C4D1. Patients with an early start, nivolumab under 1 year after ASCT, were excluded.

Sample: peripheral blood mononuclear cells (PBMCs), taken at baseline. This clonotype was sampled from a human donor with classical Hodgkin lymphoma. V gene TRBV7-2 combines with J gene TRBJ1-5; D gene unclear. CDR3 in amino acids: CASSSQANQPQHF. CDR3 DNA: TGTGCCAGCAGCTCCCAGGCGAATCAGCCCCAGCATTTT.